The TCR beta chain described here comes from a study of cytomegalovirus exposure and HLA in healthy donors. Study as a whole: Among the 398 genotyped donors, approximately 82% were placed in the Caucasian-associated ancestry cluster.

V lost 2 bases to trimming and J lost 1 base; unmatched junction nucleotides: 0. CDR1 SGHTA and CDR2 FQGNSA come from the germline V gene. The CDR3 contains 14 residues. Amplification used 60 Vbeta primers and 13 Jbeta primers. As originally analysed: A later analysis tallied tens of millions of unique TCR beta chains, about 11 million of them shared. Data came from immunoSEQ multiplex PCR; TCRdb stores just in-frame clones and leaves some out. The V and J calls and the clone size are those of that table, but D and trimming were determined from the DNA. The profile covers 120,000 to 150,000 clones, with 72% appearing a single time and approximately 2.1% taken by the ten largest. As concerns this clone: What it binds is not known.

Study-wide results and limits: Earlier findings revealed that most TCR beta V segments proved productive either about 87% or about 30% of the time. More clonal expansion characterized HLA-associated TCR beta chains than equally common others in a later analysis.

The rearrangement links TRBV7-2 to TRBJ2-3, with TRBD2 matching 7 bases. The sequencing sample was made of PBMCs. This sequence was found in a man aged 35-49 years in good health and CMV-seronegative. CDR3 region: CASSLTSGTDTQYF. The CDR3 coding sequence is TGTGCCAGCAGCTTAACTAGCGGCACAGATACGCAGTATTTT.